The 8 T cell receptor beta chains reported below all come from one sample, sequenced in a study of tumor-infiltrating lymphocytes in localized non-small cell lung cancer. Assay used: immunoSEQ multiplex PCR; TCRdb lists only in-frame clones, some missing. This table has 10,000 to 15,000 clones, more than 65% appearing once. Specimen: lung tumor tissue. Receptors originate from a human donor with non-small cell lung cancer.

Only a few counts were recorded for this clone. The chain joins TRBV5-1 to TRBJ2-2; either TRBD1 or TRBD2 may fit D (5 bases each). The V end lost 2 bases, the J end lost 0 bases, and 14 bases lay between the germline ends. Germline-derived CDR1 and CDR2 are SGHRS and YFSETQ. The CDR3 extends over 17 amino acids. CDR3 loop: CASSFRGEGPNTGELFF. DNA for the CDR3: TGCGCCAGCAGCTTTCGAGGGGAAGGACCGAACACCGGGGAGCTGTTTTTT.

DNA of the CDR3: TGCGCCAGCAGCCCGACACGGAGCTCCTACAATGAGCAGTTCTTC. Amino acids: CASSPTRSSYNEQFF. The chain uses TRBV4-3 and TRBJ2-1; D is uncertain. V dropped 4 bases and J dropped 0 bases, with 10 bases sitting between them. The V gene's germline CDR1 is LGHNA and CDR2 YSLEER. The CDR3 runs to 15 residues.

This clone has a handful of counts. V and J are TRBV5-5 and TRBJ2-2; D is ambiguous. The CDR3 contains 12 residues. The germline CDR1 and CDR2 sequences are SGHKS and YYEKEE (reference sequence). With 4 bases removed from V and 4 bases from J, the gap between germline ends came to 5 bases. CDR3 amino acids: CASSRPTGELFF. DNA of the CDR3: TGTGCCAGCAGCAGACCCACCGGGGAGCTGTTTTTT.

The chain carries TRBV19 and TRBJ1-2; no clear D. Deletions cut 5 bases from V and 6 bases from J, with 13 bases between. Germline CDR1 reads LNHDA; CDR2 reads SQIVND (reference sequence). CDR3 length equals 13 residues. CDR3 loop: CASSPPGRDGYTF. The CDR3 bases are TGTGCCAGTAGTCCACCGGGCCGTGATGGCTACACCTTC.

As for this clone: At one end, the junction sequence differs from germline, possibly due to a read error. The J gene is TRBJ2-5, the V gene TRBV11-3, with D possibly matching TRBD1 (6 bases). The CDR3 contains 13 residues. Per the germline V gene, CDR1 is SGHNT and CDR2 is YENEEA. This chain's CDR3 is CANSSQGAETQYF. The CDR3, as DNA: TGTGCCAACAGCTCACAGGGTGCTGAGACCCAGTACTTC.

This rearrangement joins TRBV6-4 to TRBJ2-2, with a possible D match to TRBD1 (6 bases). The CDR3 extends over 15 amino acids. Per the germline V gene, CDR1 is MRHNA and CDR2 is SNTAGT. Deletions cut 5 bases from V and 5 bases from J, with 15 bases between. CDR3 sequence: CASSYTRGGTGELFF. CDR3 nucleotides: TGTGCCAGCAGTTACACCAGGGGCGGTACCGGGGAGCTGTTTTTT.

This clone is termed medium-sized. The chain recombines TRBV25-1 with TRBJ1-5; 7 positions agree with TRBD1. The CDR3 loop spans 14 amino acids. Germline V gene sequence: CDR1 MGHDK, CDR2 SYGVNS. The V and J ends lost 4 bases and 6 bases, in that order; junction bases with no gene match: 6. For the CDR3, the DNA is TGTGCCAGCAGTGGACAGGGTTATGTTCAGCCCCAGCATTTT. This encodes CASSGQGYVQPQHF.

This clone was seen a handful of times. The chain employs TRBV30 and TRBJ1-2; a possible D gene is TRBD1 (5 bases). Germline V gene data show CDR1 as GTSNPN and CDR2 as SVGIG (reference sequence). The V and J ends lost 2 bases and 4 bases respectively, with 11 bases between them. The CDR3 has 13 residues. The CDR3 region has the DNA TGTGCCTGGAGTTCGGGACTTCCCTATGGCTACACCTTC. Its translation: CAWSSGLPYGYTF.